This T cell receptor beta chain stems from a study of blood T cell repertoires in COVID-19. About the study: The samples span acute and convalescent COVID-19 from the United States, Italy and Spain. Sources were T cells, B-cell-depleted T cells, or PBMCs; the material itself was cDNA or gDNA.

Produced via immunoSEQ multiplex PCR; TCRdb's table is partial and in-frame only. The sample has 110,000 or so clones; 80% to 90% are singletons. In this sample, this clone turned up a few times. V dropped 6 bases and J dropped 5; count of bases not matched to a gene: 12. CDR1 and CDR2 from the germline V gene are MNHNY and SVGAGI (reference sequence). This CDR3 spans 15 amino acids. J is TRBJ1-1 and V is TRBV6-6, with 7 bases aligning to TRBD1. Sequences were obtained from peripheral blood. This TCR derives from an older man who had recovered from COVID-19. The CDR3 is CASSASTGSVTEAFF. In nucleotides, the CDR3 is TGTGCCAGCAGCGCATCGACAGGGTCGGTGACTGAAGCTTTCTTT.